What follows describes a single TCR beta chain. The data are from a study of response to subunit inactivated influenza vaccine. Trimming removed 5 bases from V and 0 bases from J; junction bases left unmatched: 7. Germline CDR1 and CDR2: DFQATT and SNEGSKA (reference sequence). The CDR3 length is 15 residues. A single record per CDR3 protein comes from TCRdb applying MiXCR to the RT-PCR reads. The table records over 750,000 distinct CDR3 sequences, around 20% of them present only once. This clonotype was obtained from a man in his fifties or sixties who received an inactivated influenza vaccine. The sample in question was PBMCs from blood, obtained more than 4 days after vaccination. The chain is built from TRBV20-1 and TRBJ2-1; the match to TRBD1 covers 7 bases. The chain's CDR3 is CSALEGASSYNEQFF. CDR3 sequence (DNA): TGCAGTGCTCTAGAGGGGGCGAGCTCCTACAATGAGCAGTTCTTC.